This TCR beta chain was retrieved from a study of shared clonotypes between healthy human individuals. Whole-study context: Aged between 18 and 49, the donors were two women and three men. The study, taken as a whole, reports: The donor pool, a small one, limited the genetic and exposure-history diversity represented. Depth was large, yet rarefaction showed that sorted-subset sequencing was incomplete.

Terminally differentiated effector memory CD45RA+ cells were excluded from the naive CD8 cells, which were CD45RO-negative and positively selected for CCR7. Deep level was the assay's run setting. Clones were read by immunoSEQ multiplex PCR, and TCRdb kept only the in-frame ones, dropping some. Of hundreds of thousands of clones in the sample, roughly 95% were seen once. With regard to this clone: Its specificity is unknown.

The germline CDR1 and CDR2 sequences are SGHNT and YYREEE (reference sequence). The CDR3 is 15 residues long. Germline trimming cut 4 bases from V and 4 bases from J; bases unmatched to any gene: 10. The chain is built from TRBV5-4 and TRBJ2-7, with 8 bases lining up with TRBD1. The specimen was naive CD8+ T cells sorted from blood. The receptor comes from a woman aged 25-40 years in good health. The CDR3 DNA follows: TGTGCCAGCAGCCCCATTGGGACAGGATTTTACGAGCAGTACTTC. This codes for CASSPIGTGFYEQYF.